Listed here is a single TCR beta chain. Its target is not known. This entry belongs to a study of T cell responses to AZD1222 COVID-19 vaccine. Study-wide background: Doses given second, at about 4 or about 12 weeks, were pooled. Findings and limits, study-wide: Clonal diversity was possibly underestimated; the donors were predominantly white British and more often female. Vaccine-related CD4 TCRs covered spike, predominating at 160-218 and 743-854.

The length of the CDR3 is 13 residues. Trimming cost V 3 bases and J 3 bases, with 10 bases left between them. The V gene's germline CDR1 is SGHNT and CDR2 YYREEE (reference sequence). The assay was immunoSEQ multiplex PCR, and TCRdb's table has in-frame clones only and misses some. This sample has about 150,000 clones, with 80% to 95% found just once. This material consisted of peripheral blood, taken on day 0 of AZD1222 vaccination. This rearrangement joins TRBV5-4 to TRBJ2-7; a weak D match, TRBD1 (5 bases). The TCR comes from an adult in good health. This CDR3 reads CASSSFDSYEQYF. The CDR3 nucleotides read TGTGCCAGCAGCTCTTTCGACAGCTACGAGCAGTACTTC.